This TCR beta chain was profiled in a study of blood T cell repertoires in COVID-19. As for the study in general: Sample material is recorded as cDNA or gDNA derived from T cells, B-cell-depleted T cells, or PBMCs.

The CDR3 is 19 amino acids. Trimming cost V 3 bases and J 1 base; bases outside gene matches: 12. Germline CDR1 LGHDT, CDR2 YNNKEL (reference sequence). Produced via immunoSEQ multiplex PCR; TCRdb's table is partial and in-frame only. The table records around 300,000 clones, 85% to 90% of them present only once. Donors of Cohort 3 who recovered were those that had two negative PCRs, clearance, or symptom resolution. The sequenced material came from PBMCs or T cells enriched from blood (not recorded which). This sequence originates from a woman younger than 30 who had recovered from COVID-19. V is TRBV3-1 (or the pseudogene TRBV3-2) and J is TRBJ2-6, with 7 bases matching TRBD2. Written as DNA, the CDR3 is TGTGCCAGCAGCCATCTACCGGGGGGATTTGGATCTGGGGCCAACGTCCTGACTTTC. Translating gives CASSHLPGGFGSGANVLTF.